This TCR beta chain was identified in a study of T cell responses to AZD1222 COVID-19 vaccine. Study outcomes and limitations: A reported finding is that nearly half of spike-specific TCRs target unmutated variant regions.

Profiled with immunoSEQ multiplex PCR; TCRdb holds only in-frame clones, not every one. The sample contains 50,000 or so clones, over 75% of which appear only once. Trimming pared 1 base from V and 1 base from J, leaving 15 bases between. This CDR3 contains 17 residues. CDR1 is MGHRA and CDR2 is YSYEKL in the germline V gene. This clone was seen a few times. As yet, its antigen is unknown. The sequencing here drew on peripheral blood, taken on day 0 of AZD1222 vaccination. The clonotype was recovered from an adult in good health. The chain links TRBV4-1 to TRBJ2-3, with D possibly being TRBD2 (6 bases). The CDR3 protein is CASSQAPLSGRTDTQYF. CDR3 DNA: TGCGCCAGCAGCCAAGCCCCCCTTAGCGGACGCACAGATACGCAGTATTTT.